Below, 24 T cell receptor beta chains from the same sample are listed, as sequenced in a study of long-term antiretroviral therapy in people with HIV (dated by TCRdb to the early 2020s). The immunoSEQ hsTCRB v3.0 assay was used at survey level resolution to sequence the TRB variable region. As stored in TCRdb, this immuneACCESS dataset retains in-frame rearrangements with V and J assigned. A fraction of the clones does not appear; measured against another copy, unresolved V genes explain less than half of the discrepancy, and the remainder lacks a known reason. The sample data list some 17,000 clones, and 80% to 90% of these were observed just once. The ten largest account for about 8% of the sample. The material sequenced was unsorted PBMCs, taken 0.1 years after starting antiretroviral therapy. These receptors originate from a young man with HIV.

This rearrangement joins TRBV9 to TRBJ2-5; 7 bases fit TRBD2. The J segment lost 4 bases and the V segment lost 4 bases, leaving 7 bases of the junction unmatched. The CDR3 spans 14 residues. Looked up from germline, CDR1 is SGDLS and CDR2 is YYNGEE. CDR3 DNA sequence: TGTGCCAGCAGCTTCACGGGGGGACGAGAGACCCAGTACTTC. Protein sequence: CASSFTGGRETQYF.

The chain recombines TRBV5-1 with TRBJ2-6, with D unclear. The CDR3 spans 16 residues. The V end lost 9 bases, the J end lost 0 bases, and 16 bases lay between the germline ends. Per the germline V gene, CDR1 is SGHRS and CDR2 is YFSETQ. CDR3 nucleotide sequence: TGCGCCACCACACCGGGCTCGAGCTCTGGGGCCAACGTCCTGACTTTC. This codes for CATTPGSSSGANVLTF.

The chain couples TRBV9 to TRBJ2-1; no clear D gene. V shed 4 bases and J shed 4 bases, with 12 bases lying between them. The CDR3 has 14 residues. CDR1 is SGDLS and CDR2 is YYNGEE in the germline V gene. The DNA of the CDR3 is TGTGCCAGCAGCTTTAGCTGGCGGTACAATGAGCAGTTCTTC. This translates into CASSFSWRYNEQFF.

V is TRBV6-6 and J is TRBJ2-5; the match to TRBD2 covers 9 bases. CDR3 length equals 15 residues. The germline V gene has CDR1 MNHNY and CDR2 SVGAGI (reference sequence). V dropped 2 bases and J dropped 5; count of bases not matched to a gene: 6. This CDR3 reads CASSYAGLAVETQYF. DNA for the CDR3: TGTGCCAGCAGTTACGCGGGACTAGCAGTGGAGACCCAGTACTTC.

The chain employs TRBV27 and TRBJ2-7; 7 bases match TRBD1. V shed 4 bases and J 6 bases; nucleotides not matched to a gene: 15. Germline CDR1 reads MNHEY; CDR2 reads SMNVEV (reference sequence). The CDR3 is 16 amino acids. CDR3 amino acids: CASSSYRTGFLFEQYF. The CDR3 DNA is TGTGCCAGCAGTTCCTATCGGACAGGTTTTTTGTTCGAGCAGTACTTC.

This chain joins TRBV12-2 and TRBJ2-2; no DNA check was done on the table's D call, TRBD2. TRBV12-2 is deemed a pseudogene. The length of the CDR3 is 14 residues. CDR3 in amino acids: CASRLRPNTGELFF. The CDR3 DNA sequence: TGTGCAAGTCGCTTGAGGCCGAACACCGGGGAGCTGTTTTTT.

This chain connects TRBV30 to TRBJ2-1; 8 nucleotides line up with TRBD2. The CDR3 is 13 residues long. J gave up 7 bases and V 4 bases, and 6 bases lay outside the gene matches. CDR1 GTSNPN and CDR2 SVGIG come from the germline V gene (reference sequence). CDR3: CAWTRGGVNEQFF. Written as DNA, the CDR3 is TGTGCCTGGACTCGGGGGGGAGTGAATGAGCAGTTCTTC.

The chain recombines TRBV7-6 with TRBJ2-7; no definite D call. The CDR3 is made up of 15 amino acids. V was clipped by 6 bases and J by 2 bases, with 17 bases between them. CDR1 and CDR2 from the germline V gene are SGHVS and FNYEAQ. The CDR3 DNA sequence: TGTGCCAGCAGTTCCGGGTCCCATTCCACCTACGAGCAGTACTTC. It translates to CASSSGSHSTYEQYF.

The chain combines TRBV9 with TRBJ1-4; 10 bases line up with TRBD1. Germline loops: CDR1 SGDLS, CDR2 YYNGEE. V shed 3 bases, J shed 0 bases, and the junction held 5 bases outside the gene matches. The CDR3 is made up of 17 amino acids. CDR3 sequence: CASSETTGGPTNEKLFF. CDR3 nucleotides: TGTGCCAGCAGCGAAACGACAGGGGGCCCAACTAATGAAAAACTGTTTTTT.

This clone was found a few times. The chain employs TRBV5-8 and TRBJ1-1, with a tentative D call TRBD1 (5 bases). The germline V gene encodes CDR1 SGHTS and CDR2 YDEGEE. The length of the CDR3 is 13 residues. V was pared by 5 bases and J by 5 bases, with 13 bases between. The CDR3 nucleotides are TGTGCCAGCAGATTCCCGACAGAGACTGAAGCTTTCTTT. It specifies CASRFPTETEAFF.

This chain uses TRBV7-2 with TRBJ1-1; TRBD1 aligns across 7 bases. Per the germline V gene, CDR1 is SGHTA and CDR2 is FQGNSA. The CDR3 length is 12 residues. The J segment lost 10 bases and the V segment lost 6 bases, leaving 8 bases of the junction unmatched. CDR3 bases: TGTGCCAGCAGTTTTGGACAGGAGGGAGCTTTCTTT. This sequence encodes CASSFGQEGAFF.

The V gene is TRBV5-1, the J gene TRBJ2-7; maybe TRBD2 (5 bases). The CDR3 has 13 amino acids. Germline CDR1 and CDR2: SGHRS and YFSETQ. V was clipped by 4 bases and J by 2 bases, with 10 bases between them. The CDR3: CASSNGETYEQYF. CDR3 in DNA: TGCGCCAGCAGCAATGGGGAGACCTACGAGCAGTACTTC.

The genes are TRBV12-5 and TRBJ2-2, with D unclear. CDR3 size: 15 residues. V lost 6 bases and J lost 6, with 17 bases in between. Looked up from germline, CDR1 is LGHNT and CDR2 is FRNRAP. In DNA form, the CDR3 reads TGTGCTAGTGGCCGGCCGGGTCGTGTCCCCGGGGAGCTGTTTTTT. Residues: CASGRPGRVPGELFF.

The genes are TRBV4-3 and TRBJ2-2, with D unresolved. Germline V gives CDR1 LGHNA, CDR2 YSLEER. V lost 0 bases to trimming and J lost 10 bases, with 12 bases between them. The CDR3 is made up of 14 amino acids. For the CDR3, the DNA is TGCGCCAGCAGCCAAGAACGGGCCCCCGCGGAGCTGTTTTTT. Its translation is CASSQERAPAELFF.

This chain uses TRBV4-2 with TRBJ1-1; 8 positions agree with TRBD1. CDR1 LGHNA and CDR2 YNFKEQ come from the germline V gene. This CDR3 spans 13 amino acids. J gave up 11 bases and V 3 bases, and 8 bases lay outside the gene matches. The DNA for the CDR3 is TGTGCCAGCAGCCAGGCAGGGGGCGCGTGGGCTTTCTTT. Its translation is CASSQAGGAWAFF.

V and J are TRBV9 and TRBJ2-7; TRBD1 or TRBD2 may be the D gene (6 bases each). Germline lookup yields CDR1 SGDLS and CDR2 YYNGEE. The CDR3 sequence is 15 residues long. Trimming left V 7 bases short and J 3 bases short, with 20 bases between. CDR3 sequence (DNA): TGTGCCAGCTCGCTGGGGGGCAGGGGCTACTACGAGCAGTACTTC. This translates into CASSLGGRGYYEQYF.

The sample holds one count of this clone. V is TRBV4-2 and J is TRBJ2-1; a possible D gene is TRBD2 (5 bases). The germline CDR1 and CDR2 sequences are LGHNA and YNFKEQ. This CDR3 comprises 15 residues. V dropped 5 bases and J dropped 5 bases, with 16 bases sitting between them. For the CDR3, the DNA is TGTGCCAGCAGCTCTCGGGAAACACTGAACAATGAGCAGTTCTTC. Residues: CASSSRETLNNEQFF.

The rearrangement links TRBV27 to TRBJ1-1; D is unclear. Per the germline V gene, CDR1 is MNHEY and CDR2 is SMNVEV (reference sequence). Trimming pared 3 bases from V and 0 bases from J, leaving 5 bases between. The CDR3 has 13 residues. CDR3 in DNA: TGTGCCAGCAGTTTTATTATGAACACTGAAGCTTTCTTT. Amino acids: CASSFIMNTEAFF.

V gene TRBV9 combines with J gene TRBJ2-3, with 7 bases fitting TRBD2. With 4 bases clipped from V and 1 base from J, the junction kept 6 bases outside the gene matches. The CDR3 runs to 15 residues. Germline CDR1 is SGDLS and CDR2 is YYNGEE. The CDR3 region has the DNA TGTGCCAGCAGCCAAGCTACTAGCGGCACAGATACGCAGTATTTT. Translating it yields CASSQATSGTDTQYF.

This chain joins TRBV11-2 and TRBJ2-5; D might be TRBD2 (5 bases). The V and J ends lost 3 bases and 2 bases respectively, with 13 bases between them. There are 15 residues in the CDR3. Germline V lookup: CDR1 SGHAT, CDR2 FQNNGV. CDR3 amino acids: CASSFRGRVQETQYF. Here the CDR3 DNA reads TGTGCCAGCAGCTTTCGTGGGCGGGTACAAGAGACCCAGTACTTC.

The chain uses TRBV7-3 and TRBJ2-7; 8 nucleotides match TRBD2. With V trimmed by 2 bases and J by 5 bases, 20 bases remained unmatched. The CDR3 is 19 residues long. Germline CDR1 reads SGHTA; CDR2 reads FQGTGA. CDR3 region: CASSLRGVDEREILHEQYF. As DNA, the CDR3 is TGTGCCAGCAGCTTACGGGGGGTCGACGAGCGGGAGATTCTCCACGAGCAGTACTTC.

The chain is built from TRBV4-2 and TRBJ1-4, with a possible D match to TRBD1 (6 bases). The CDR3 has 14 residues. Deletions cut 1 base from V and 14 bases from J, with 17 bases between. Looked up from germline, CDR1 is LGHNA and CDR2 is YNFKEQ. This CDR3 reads CASSQGRGGVGLFF. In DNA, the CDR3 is TGTGCCAGCAGCCAAGGAAGGGGGGGGGTAGGGCTGTTTTTT.

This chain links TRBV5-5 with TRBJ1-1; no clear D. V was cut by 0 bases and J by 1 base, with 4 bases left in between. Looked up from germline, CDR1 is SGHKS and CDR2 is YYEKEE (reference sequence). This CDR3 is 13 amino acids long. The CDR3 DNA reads TGTGCCAGCAGCTTGGCAGGGAACACTGAAGCTTTCTTT. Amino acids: CASSLAGNTEAFF. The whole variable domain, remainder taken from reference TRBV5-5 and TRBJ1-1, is DAGVTQSPTHLIKTRGQQVTLRCSPISGHKSVSWYQQVLGQGPQFIFQYYEKEERGRGNFPDRFSARQFPNYSSELNVNALLLGDSALYLCASSLAGNTEAFFGQGTRLTVV.

As DNA, the CDR3 is TGCGCCAGCAGCTTCACAGGGGTTGAGGGCAATTCACCCCTCCACTTT. This sequence encodes CASSFTGVEGNSPLHF. This rearrangement joins TRBV4-1 to TRBJ1-6; 7 bases agree with TRBD1. The junction had 11 bases not matched to a gene; V was cut back by 5 bases and J by 7 bases. Germline V gene lookup returns CDR1 MGHRA and CDR2 YSYEKL. The CDR3 covers 16 residues.